This T cell receptor beta chain derives from a study of preoperative IRX-2 immunotherapy in early breast cancer. Germline values: CDR1 KGHSH, CDR2 LQKENI. V shed 2 bases and J shed 0 bases, with 8 bases lying between them. The CDR3 contains 15 residues. The data were produced by immunoSEQ multiplex PCR, yet TCRdb's version contains in-frame clones alone and is incomplete. The sample contains 35,000 to 55,000 clones, approximately 95% of which appear only once. The treatment: preoperative locoregional IRX-2 cytokine immunotherapy. This phase Ib study tested locoregional IRX-2 cytokine immunotherapy given before surgery.

This chain joins TRBV18 and TRBJ1-3; possibly TRBD1 for D (5 bases). The source was tumor tissue, collected after IRX-2 immunotherapy. This clonotype was obtained from a human donor with breast cancer. CDR3 amino acids: CASSPGGNSGNTIYF. The CDR3 DNA reads as TGTGCCAGCTCACCAGGGGGGAACTCTGGAAACACCATATATTTT.